Listed below are T cell receptor beta chains from one sample, sequenced in a study of cytomegalovirus exposure and HLA in healthy donors. Measured with immunoSEQ multiplex PCR; TCRdb has only the in-frame clones, and not every one. The table has over 150,000 clones, 68% seen once. Sequenced material: PBMCs. These receptors came from a woman under 30 in good health and CMV-seropositive. CDR3s include the opening cysteine and the closing phenylalanine or tryptophan. A D gene is named only where the DNA matches it firmly. Not all rows give a size; the values are once, few, many and, for expanded clones, a class.

j_call | v_call | clone_size | d_call | cdr3_aa | cdr3_nt
TRBJ1-5 | TRBV10-3 | . | TRBD1 | CAISGGQGNNQSQHF | TGTGCCATCAGCGGAGGACAGGGCAACAATCAGTCCCAGCATTTT
TRBJ1-5 | TRBV4-1 | . | TRBD1 | CASSQDGTVADNQPQHF | TGCGCCAGCAGCCAAGACGGGACAGTGGCGGACAATCAGCCCCAGCATTTT
TRBJ2-7 | TRBV21-1 | . | . | CAMPGLAGALHSSYEQYF | TGTGCCATGCCGGGACTAGCGGGAGCCTTACATTCTTCCTACGAGCAGTACTTC
TRBJ2-7 | TRBV7-8 | . | TRBD2 | CASSLAGGPRGEQYF | TGTGCCAGCAGCTTAGCGGGAGGGCCTAGAGGCGAGCAGTACTTC
TRBJ2-2 | TRBV19 | . | . | CASSIGGGGELFF | TGTGCCAGTAGTATAGGGGGAGGCGGGGAGCTGTTTTTT
TRBJ1-2 | TRBV2 | . | . | CASSAGHLYGYTF | TGTGCCAGCAGTGCGGGACACCTCTATGGCTACACCTTC
TRBJ2-6 | TRBV4-3 | . | . | CASSQEVGAGANVLTF | TGCGCCAGCAGCCAGGAGGTGGGAGCTGGGGCCAACGTCCTGACTTTC
TRBJ1-2 | TRBV27 | once | . | CASSSMGEGGYGYTF | TGTGCCAGCAGTTCTATGGGAGAAGGGGGCTATGGCTACACCTTC
TRBJ2-1 | TRBV30 | . | TRBD2 | CAWSGGNLYNEQFF | TGTGCCTGGAGCGGGGGGAACCTTTACAATGAGCAGTTCTTC
TRBJ2-7 | TRBV21-1 | . | . | CASSQRAYEQYF | TGTGCCAGCAGCCAGAGGGCGTACGAGCAGTACTTC
TRBJ2-7 | TRBV6-5 | few | TRBD1 | CASSYGGQGHEQYF | TGTGCCAGCAGTTACGGTGGACAGGGCCACGAGCAGTACTTC
TRBJ2-2 | TRBV2 | . | . | CASSIARDTGELFF | TGTGCCAGCAGTATCGCCCGGGACACCGGGGAGCTGTTTTTT
TRBJ2-7 | TRBV7-7 | . | . | CASSLGVEYEQYF | TGTGCTAGCAGCTTAGGCGTTGAATACGAGCAGTACTTC
TRBJ2-1 | TRBV4-2 | . | TRBD2 | CASSQPPPSGGLSSYNEQFF | TGTGCCAGCAGCCAACCCCCGCCCAGCGGGGGCCTAAGCTCCTACAATGAGCAGTTCTTC
TRBJ1-5 | TRBV27 | . | . | CASSSGTNSNQPQHF | TGTGCCAGCAGTTCCGGGACAAATAGCAATCAGCCCCAGCATTTT
TRBJ2-7 | TRBV28 | . | . | CASSPHYEQYF | TGTGCCAGCAGTCCGCACTACGAGCAGTACTTC
TRBJ2-7 | TRBV6-6 | . | . | CASKDFRTSYEQYF | TGTGCCAGTAAGGACTTTCGAACCTCCTACGAGCAGTACTTC
TRBJ2-1 | TRBV6-4 | few | . | CASSLDTYNEQFF | TGTGCCAGCAGTCTTGACACTTACAATGAGCAGTTCTTC
TRBJ1-4 | TRBV7-6 | . | . | CASSRDSSTNEKLFF | TGTGCCAGCAGCCGAGACAGCTCAACTAATGAAAAACTGTTTTTT
TRBJ2-1 | TRBV9 | . | TRBD2 | CASSVGSSGNEQFF | TGTGCCAGCAGCGTAGGTTCTAGCGGCAATGAGCAGTTCTTC
TRBJ1-1 | TRBV5-1 | . | TRBD1 | CASSLVGQGHTEAFF | TGCGCCAGCAGCTTGGTAGGACAGGGGCACACTGAAGCTTTCTTT
TRBJ1-2 | TRBV28 | . | . | CASSLRAPAKANYGYTF | TGTGCCAGCAGTTTGAGGGCCCCGGCCAAGGCTAACTATGGCTACACCTTC
TRBJ1-2 | TRBV29-1 | . | TRBD1 | CSVQGTGLGYTF | TGCAGCGTTCAAGGGACAGGTTTGGGCTACACCTTC
TRBJ1-3 | TRBV5-1 | few | . | CASSWDMTSGNTIYF | TGCGCCAGCAGCTGGGACATGACCTCTGGAAACACCATATATTTT
TRBJ2-2 | TRBV7-9 | . | TRBD2 | CASSPRGVMNTGELFF | TGTGCCAGCAGCCCCCGGGGGGTTATGAACACCGGGGAGCTGTTTTTT
TRBJ1-1 | TRBV19 | . | . | CASTPTGTEAFF | TGTGCCAGTACCCCGACAGGCACTGAAGCTTTCTTT
TRBJ2-1 | TRBV28 | . | TRBD2 | CASNPGLAGEGLWDEQFF | TGTGCCAGCAACCCGGGACTAGCGGGAGAGGGGTTGTGGGATGAGCAGTTCTTC
TRBJ1-1 | TRBV6-6 | . | TRBD1 | CASRPSGGTEAFF | TGTGCCAGCAGACCGTCAGGGGGCACTGAAGCTTTCTTT
TRBJ2-5 | TRBV18 | . | . | CASSLRVGETQYF | TGTGCCAGCTCCCTCAGGGTTGGGGAGACCCAGTACTTC
TRBJ2-7 | TRBV7-9 | . | TRBD2 | CASSFSGSRAEQYF | TGTGCCAGCAGCTTTAGCGGGAGTCGGGCCGAGCAGTACTTC
TRBJ2-7 | TRBV4-1 | . | TRBD2 | CASSQLRGDYEQYF | TGCGCCAGCAGCCAACTGCGGGGGGACTACGAGCAGTACTTC
TRBJ2-2 | TRBV7-8 | . | . | CASSSGGVGQRELFF | TGTGCCAGCAGCTCGGGCGGGGTTGGCCAGAGAGAGCTGTTTTTT
TRBJ1-5 | TRBV12-2 | . | . | CASRSGGGGDF | TGTGCAAGTCGCTCCGGTGGAGGGGGGGATTTT
TRBJ2-7 | TRBV6-6 | . | . | CASSLDRPGAYEQYF | TGTGCCAGCAGTCTTGACAGGCCAGGGGCCTACGAGCAGTACTTC
TRBJ2-7 | TRBV2 | . | TRBD2 | CASLGPRGGAYEQYF | TGTGCCAGTCTCGGCCCCCGCGGGGGGGCCTACGAGCAGTACTTC
TRBJ2-3 | TRBV2 | . | TRBD2 | CASRTSGTDTQYF | TGTGCCAGCAGGACTAGCGGGACAGATACGCAGTATTTT
TRBJ2-3 | TRBV19 | . | . | CASSLGTYTDTQYF | TGTGCCAGTAGTCTCGGGACATACACAGATACGCAGTATTTT
TRBJ2-3 | TRBV9 | . | . | CASSVGGDVSSDTQYF | TGTGCCAGCAGCGTAGGGGGGGACGTATCATCAGATACGCAGTATTTT
TRBJ1-3 | TRBV6-1 | few | . | CASSLYTIYF | TGTGCCAGCAGTCTTTACACCATATATTTT
TRBJ2-7 | TRBV5-6 | once | TRBD2 | CASSTGRAGYEQYF | TGTGCCAGCAGTACGGGGAGGGCAGGCTACGAGCAGTACTTC
TRBJ2-5 | TRBV18 | . | TRBD2 | CATSPGLAGAQETQYF | TGTGCCACCTCACCCGGACTAGCGGGGGCCCAAGAGACCCAGTACTTC
TRBJ1-2 | TRBV11-2 | . | . | CASSLGVVLYGYTF | TGTGCCAGCAGCTTAGGTGTAGTCCTCTATGGCTACACCTTC
TRBJ2-3 | TRBV29-1 | . | TRBD1 | CSVVGSGQGASDTQYF | TGCAGCGTTGTGGGTTCAGGACAGGGGGCCTCAGATACGCAGTATTTT
TRBJ1-5 | TRBV7-2 | . | . | CASSLVAGAHQPQHF | TGTGCCAGCAGCTTAGTGGCAGGCGCCCATCAGCCCCAGCATTTT
TRBJ1-1 | TRBV4-1 | . | TRBD1 | CASSQDRQGAPEAFF | TGCGCCAGCAGCCAAGACAGGCAGGGGGCCCCCGAAGCTTTCTTT
TRBJ1-3 | TRBV6-6 | . | TRBD1 | CASSYVQGATGNTIYF | TGTGCCAGCAGTTACGTCCAGGGGGCAACTGGAAACACCATATATTTT
TRBJ2-1 | TRBV2 | once | TRBD2 | CATSGDFYYNEQFF | TGTGCCACAAGCGGGGACTTTTACTACAATGAGCAGTTCTTC
TRBJ1-2 | TRBV6-1 | . | . | CASSEAAAGLNYGYTF | TGTGCCAGCAGTGAAGCGGCCGCAGGACTTAACTATGGCTACACCTTC
TRBJ1-3 | TRBV6-6 | few | TRBD1 | CASRAQGSSYTIYF | TGTGCCAGCCGAGCACAGGGGTCTTCTTACACCATATATTTT
TRBJ1-4 | TRBV18 | few | TRBD1 | CASSHGTAVDEKLFF | TGTGCCAGCTCACACGGGACAGCTGTTGATGAAAAACTGTTTTTT
TRBJ1-3 | TRBV28 | once | . | CASSLGGRGNTIYF | TGTGCCAGCAGTTTGGGGGGGCGCGGAAACACCATATATTTT
TRBJ1-1 | TRBV4-1 | . | . | CASSQQIFTEAFF | TGCGCCAGCAGCCAACAGATATTCACTGAAGCTTTCTTT
TRBJ1-1 | TRBV10-3 | . | . | CAISEWGRTEAFF | TGTGCCATCAGTGAGTGGGGGCGCACTGAAGCTTTCTTT
TRBJ2-1 | TRBV28 | . | TRBD2 | CASSPLAGRIDEQFF | TGTGCCAGCAGCCCGTTAGCGGGAAGGATTGATGAGCAGTTCTTC